Detailed here is one T cell receptor beta chain. What it binds is not known. Trimming took off 0 bases at V and 1 base at J, with 10 bases between the two ends. The germline CDR1 and CDR2 sequences are SGHRS and YFSETQ. The length of the CDR3 is 15 residues. The record originates from a study of early stage breast cancer tumors. The repertoire was sequenced with immunoSEQ multiplex PCR; TCRdb's copy has only in-frame clones and lacks some. The sample yields about 36,000 clones, over 70% seen once. Study-wide points: In about 90% of the 16 patients, blood comparison separated tumor from normal breast. Compared with adjacent normal breast, tumors showed about 2.5-fold denser, more clonal T cells. Bulk DNA sequencing of unsorted cells missed chain pairing and markers.

The chain is built from TRBV5-1 and TRBJ1-1; a possible D gene is TRBD1 (5 bases). The receptor was isolated from a person between 55 and 69 years old with breast cancer. Material for sequencing was blood. CDR3 region: CASSLEPGRNTEAFF. CDR3 DNA: TGCGCCAGCAGCTTGGAACCAGGGAGGAACACTGAAGCTTTCTTT.